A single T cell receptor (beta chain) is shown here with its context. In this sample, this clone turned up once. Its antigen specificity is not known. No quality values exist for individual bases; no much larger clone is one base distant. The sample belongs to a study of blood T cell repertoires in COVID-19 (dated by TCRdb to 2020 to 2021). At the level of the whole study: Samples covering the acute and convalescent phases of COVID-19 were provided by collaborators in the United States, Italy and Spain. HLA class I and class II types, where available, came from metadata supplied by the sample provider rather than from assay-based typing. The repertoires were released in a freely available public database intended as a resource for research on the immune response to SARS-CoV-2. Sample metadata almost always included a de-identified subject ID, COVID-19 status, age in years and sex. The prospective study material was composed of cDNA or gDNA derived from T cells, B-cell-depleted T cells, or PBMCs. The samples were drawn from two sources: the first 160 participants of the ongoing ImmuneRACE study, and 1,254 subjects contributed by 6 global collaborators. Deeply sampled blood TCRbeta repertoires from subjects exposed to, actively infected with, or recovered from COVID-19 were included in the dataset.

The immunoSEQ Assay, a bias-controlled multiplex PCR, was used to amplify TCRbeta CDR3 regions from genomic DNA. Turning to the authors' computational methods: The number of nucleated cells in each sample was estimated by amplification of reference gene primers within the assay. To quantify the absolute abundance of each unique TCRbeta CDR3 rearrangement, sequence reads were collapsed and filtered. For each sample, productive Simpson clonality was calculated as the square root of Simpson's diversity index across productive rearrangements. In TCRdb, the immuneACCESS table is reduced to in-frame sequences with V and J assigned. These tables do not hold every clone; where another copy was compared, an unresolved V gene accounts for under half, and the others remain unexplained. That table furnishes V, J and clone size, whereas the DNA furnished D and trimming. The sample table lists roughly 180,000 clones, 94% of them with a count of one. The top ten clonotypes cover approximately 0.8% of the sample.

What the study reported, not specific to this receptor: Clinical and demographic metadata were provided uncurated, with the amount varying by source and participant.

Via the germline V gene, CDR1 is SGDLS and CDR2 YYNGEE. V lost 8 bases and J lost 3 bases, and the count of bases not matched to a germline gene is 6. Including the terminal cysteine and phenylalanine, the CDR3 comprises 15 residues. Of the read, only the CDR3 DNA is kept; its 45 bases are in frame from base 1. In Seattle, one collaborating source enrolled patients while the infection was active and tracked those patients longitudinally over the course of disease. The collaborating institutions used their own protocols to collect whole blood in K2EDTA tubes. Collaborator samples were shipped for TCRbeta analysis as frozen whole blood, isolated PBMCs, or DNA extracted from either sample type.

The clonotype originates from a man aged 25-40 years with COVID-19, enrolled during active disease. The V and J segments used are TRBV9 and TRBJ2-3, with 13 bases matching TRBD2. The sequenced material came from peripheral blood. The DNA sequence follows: TGTGCCAGTACTCAGGGACTAGCGGGGACAGATACGCAGTATTTT. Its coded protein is CASTQGLAGTDTQYF. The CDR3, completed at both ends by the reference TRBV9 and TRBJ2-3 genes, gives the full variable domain DSGVTQTPKHLITATGQRVTLRCSPRSGDLSVYWYQQSLDQGLQFLIQYYNGEERAKGNILERFSAQQFPDLHSELNLSSLELGDSALYFCASTQGLAGTDTQYFGPGTRLTVL.